Reported below is one TCR beta chain. The antigen is unknown. This entry belongs to a study of CD8 T cells in Susac syndrome. The multiple sclerosis controls were treatment-naive patients affected by stable or active relapsing-remitting disease. Negative isolation was used for CD8+ and CD4+ T cells, and FACS enrichment was applied to TEMRA cells. Germline CDR1 and CDR2: SNHLY and FYNNEI. The CDR3 loop spans 12 amino acids. Trimming cost V 10 bases and J 4 bases, with 13 bases left between them. Reverse transcription of 0.5 to 1 ug RNA was performed with random hexamers. Coverage of TCR beta CDR3 amplification by immunoSEQ multiplex PCR extended to 54 Vbeta and 13 Jbeta. TCRdb analysed the immunoSEQ multiplex PCR reads with MiXCR anew, one entry per CDR3 protein. The sample comprises approximately 180,000 distinct CDR3 sequences, 85% to 95% of which are singletons, and roughly 0.1% rests with the top ten.

Points from the study as a whole: As acknowledged by the study, its TCR sequencing and HLA analysis included a relatively small number of individuals.

Sequencing was carried out using CD4+ T cells from PBMCs. The rearrangement joins TRBV2 to TRBJ1-2, with D possibly TRBD1 on 6 matching bases. This clonotype was sampled from a human donor with multiple sclerosis. The CDR3: CATRGQGYGYTF. The CDR3 DNA reads as TGTGCCACCAGGGGACAAGGCTATGGCTACACCTTC. Filled out from reference TRBV2 and TRBJ1-2, the complete variable domain reads EPEVTQTPSHQVTQMGQEVILRCVPISNHLYFYWYRQILGQKVEFLVSFYNNEISEKSEIFDDQFSVERPDGSNFTLKIRSTKLEDSAMYFCATRGQGYGYTFGSGTRLTVV.